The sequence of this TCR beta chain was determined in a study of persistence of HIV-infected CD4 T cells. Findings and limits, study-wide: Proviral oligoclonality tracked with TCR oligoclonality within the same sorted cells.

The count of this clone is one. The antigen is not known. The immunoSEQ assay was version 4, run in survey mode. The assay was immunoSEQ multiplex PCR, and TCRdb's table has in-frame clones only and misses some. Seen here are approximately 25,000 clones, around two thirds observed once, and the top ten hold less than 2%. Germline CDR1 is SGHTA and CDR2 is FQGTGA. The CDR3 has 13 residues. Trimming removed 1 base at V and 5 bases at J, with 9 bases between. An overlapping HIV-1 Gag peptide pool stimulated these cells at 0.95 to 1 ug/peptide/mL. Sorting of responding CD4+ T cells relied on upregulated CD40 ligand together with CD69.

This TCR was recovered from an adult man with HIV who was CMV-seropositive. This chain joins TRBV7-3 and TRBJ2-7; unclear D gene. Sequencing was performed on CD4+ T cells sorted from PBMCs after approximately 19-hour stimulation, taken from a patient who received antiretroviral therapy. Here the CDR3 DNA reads TGTGCCAGCAGCTTAATGCGCCTCGACGAGCAGTACTTC. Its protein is CASSLMRLDEQYF.